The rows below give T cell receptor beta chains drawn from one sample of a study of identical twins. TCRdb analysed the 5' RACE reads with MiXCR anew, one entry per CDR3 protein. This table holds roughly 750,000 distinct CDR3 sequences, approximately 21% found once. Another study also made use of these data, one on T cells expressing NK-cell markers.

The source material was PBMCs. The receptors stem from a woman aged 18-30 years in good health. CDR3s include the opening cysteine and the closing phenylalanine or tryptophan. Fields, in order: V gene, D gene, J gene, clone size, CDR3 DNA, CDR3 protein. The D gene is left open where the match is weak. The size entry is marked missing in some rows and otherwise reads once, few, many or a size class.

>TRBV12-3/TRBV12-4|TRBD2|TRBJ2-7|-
TGTGCCAGCAGTCCGAATCTAGCGGGGGGCCGATACGAGCAGTACTTC
CASSPNLAGGRYEQYF
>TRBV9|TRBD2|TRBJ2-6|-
TGTGCCAGCAGCTTCCTAGCGGGTATTAGCTCTGGGGCCAACGTCCTGACTTTC
CASSFLAGISSGANVLTF
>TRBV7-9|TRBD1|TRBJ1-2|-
TGTGCCAGCAGCTTGCACAGGGGATTCACCTTC
CASSLHRGFTF
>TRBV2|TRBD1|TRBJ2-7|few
TGTGCCAGCAGCGGGACAGTCTACGAGCAGTACTTC
CASSGTVYEQYF
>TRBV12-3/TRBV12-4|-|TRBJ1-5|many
TGTGCCAGCAGTCCGTTAGGGGGGGAGCCCCAGCATTTT
CASSPLGGEPQHF
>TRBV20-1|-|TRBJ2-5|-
TGCAGTGCTCAACCGGCCATAGCGAGACAAGAGACCCAGTACTTC
CSAQPAIARQETQYF
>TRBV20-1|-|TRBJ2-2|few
TGCAGTGCTATCTCAGAGCCGGACACCGGGGAGCTGTTTTTT
CSAISEPDTGELFF
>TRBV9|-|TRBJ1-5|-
TGTGCCTCGGGGCCGGGGACGGATCAGCCCCAGCATTTT
CASGPGTDQPQHF
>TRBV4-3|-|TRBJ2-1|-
TGCGCCAGCAGCGCCTCGGATAGTGAGCAGTTCTTC
CASSASDSEQFF
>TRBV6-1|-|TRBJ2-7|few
TGTGCCAGCAGTCCGAACGGCGAAGGCAGGGCGGACCTCAACTACGAGCAGTACTTC
CASSPNGEGRADLNYEQYF
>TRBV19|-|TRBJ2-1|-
TGTGCCAGTAGTATAGATCTCGCGGCCATGGAGCAGTTCTTC
CASSIDLAAMEQFF
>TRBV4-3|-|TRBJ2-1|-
TGCGCCAGCAGCCAAGCTGTGGGGGGGCTCTATGAGCAGTTCTTC
CASSQAVGGLYEQFF
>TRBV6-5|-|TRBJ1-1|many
TGTGCCAGCAGTTACTCGGCAGGGATCCGGACTGAAGCTTTCTTT
CASSYSAGIRTEAFF
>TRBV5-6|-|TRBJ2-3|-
TGTGCCAGCAGCGTGACATCAGATACGCAGTATTTT
CASSVTSDTQYF
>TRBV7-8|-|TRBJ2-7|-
TGTGCCAGCAGCTTAGGTGGGATTAAGGACTTC
CASSLGGIKDF
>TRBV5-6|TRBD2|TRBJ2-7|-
TGTGCCAGCAGCTTGGCCGGGACTAGGTACTACGCGCAGTACTTC
CASSLAGTRYYAQYF
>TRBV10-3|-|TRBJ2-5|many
TGTGCCATCAGTGAGCGAGAGACCCAGTACTTC
CAISERETQYF
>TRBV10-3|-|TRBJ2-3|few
TGTGCCGCCCGAGGGGGGAACTTAGATACGCAGTATTTT
CAARGGNLDTQYF
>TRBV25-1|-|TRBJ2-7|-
TGTGCCAGCAGTATAGGGACAGGGCAAGCGGGAGGTGGCGAGCAGTACTTC
CASSIGTGQAGGGEQYF
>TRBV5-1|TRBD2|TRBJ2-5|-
TGCGCCAGCAGCTCCACTAGCGGGGGGTTTGAGACCCAGTACTTC
CASSSTSGGFETQYF
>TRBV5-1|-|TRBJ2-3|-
TGCGCCACTACAACCCAGAGCGGCACAGATACGCAGTATTTT
CATTTQSGTDTQYF
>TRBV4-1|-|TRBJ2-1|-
TGCGCCAGCAGCCGAAGGGCTAGCGTGTCCCGGAATGAGCAGTTCTTC
CASSRRASVSRNEQFF